The 11 T cell receptor beta chains given below trace back to one sample, sequenced in a study of CD8+ T cells in alopecia areata. In each case, RNA was isolated and then reverse transcribed into cDNA as the sequencing template. Method: immunoSEQ multiplex PCR; TCRdb's copy keeps in-frame clones and lacks some. The data show roughly 280,000 clones, with approximately 60% seen just once and roughly 0.88% held by the top ten. Treatment: oral pan-JAK inhibitor, 5-10 mg twice daily. Sequencing was performed on CD4+ T cells sorted from blood, taken around week 54, from a patient treated with tofacitinib. The receptors come from a human donor with alopecia areata.

The chain recombines TRBV5-1 with TRBJ2-7, with 8 bases identical to TRBD1. Germline CDR1 reads SGHRS; CDR2 reads YFSETQ. The CDR3 runs 13 residues. Trimming removed 7 bases from V and 2 bases from J; junction bases left unmatched: 5. CDR3 sequence (DNA): TGCGCCAGCGCCGGGACAGGCCCCTACGAGCAGTACTTC. Its translation: CASAGTGPYEQYF.

The chain is built from TRBV7-9 and TRBJ1-1, with TRBD1 matching over 8 bases. The germline V gene has CDR1 SEHNR and CDR2 FQNEAQ (reference sequence). Trimming cost V 5 bases and J 6 bases; bases outside gene matches: 8. The CDR3 totals 14 residues. The CDR3 region has the DNA TGTGCCAGCAGCAGGGGACAGGTTAACGCTGAAGCTTTCTTT. It is translated as CASSRGQVNAEAFF.

There are a few counts of this clone. The chain carries TRBV30 and TRBJ1-2, with D tentatively TRBD1 (6 bases). The length of the CDR3 is 14 residues. The germline V gene has CDR1 GTSNPN and CDR2 SVGIG (reference sequence). The germline V and J ends were trimmed by 0 bases and 3 bases, with 11 bases remaining between them. The CDR3 DNA is TGTGCCTGGAGTGTAACAGGGTGGGACTATGGCTACACCTTC. Translated, it gives CAWSVTGWDYGYTF.

The chain is built from TRBV30 and TRBJ2-1; D is unclear. The CDR3 loop spans 11 amino acids. The V end was cut by 3 bases, the J end by 13 bases, with 13 bases between. CDR1 is GTSNPN, CDR2 SVGIG, per germline (reference sequence). The DNA for the CDR3 is TGTGCCTGGAGCGCCCAGGTCCAACAGTTCTTC. This gives the protein CAWSAQVQQFF.

As to this clone: Other DNA variants within this sample encode the same CDR3. This rearrangement joins TRBV5-4 to TRBJ2-5; maybe TRBD2 (6 bases). The CDR3 consists of 14 residues. Trimming removed 0 bases at V and 5 bases at J, with 11 bases between. The V gene's germline CDR1 is SGHNT and CDR2 YYREEE (reference sequence). In DNA form, the CDR3 reads TGTGCCAGCAGCTTGGGGCGGGGCCAGGAGACCCAGTACTTC. It encodes CASSLGRGQETQYF. The entire variable domain, with the rest obtained from reference TRBV5-4 and TRBJ2-5, is as follows: ETGVTQSPTHLIKTRGQQVTLRCSSQSGHNTVSWYQQALGQGPQFIFQYYREEENGRGNFPPRFSGLQFPNYSSELNVNALELDDSALYLCASSLGRGQETQYFGPGTRLLVL.

The chain has TRBV10-3 and TRBJ1-2, with D hard to call. CDR3 length: 15 amino acids. Germline lookup yields CDR1 ENHRY and CDR2 SYGVKD. V lost 3 bases and J 0 bases, leaving 11 bases between the germline ends. Here the CDR3 reads CAISEVRAPNYGYTF. DNA for the CDR3: TGTGCCATCAGTGAAGTGAGAGCACCTAACTATGGCTACACCTTC.

This sequence joins TRBV2 and TRBJ2-5; 9 bases line up with TRBD2. Germline CDR1 and CDR2: SNHLY and FYNNEI. The V and J ends lost 2 bases and 6 bases, in that order; junction bases with no gene match: 7. The CDR3 is 15 residues long. This chain's CDR3 is CASSELAGGTKTQYF. The CDR3 DNA follows: TGTGCCAGCAGTGAACTGGCGGGGGGGACGAAGACCCAGTACTTC.

Concerning this clone: This sample also contains other DNA sequences that code for the same CDR3. The CDR3, as DNA: TGTGCCAGCAGCGTGGGCGCGGGTCAGCCCCAGCATTTT. It yields the protein CASSVGAGQPQHF. The V gene is TRBV9, the J gene TRBJ1-5; D unresolved. This CDR3 contains 13 residues. Germline CDR1 and CDR2: SGDLS and YYNGEE. The V and J ends lost 2 bases and 6 bases respectively, with 9 bases between them.

The chain employs TRBV7-2 and TRBJ2-7; D remains unclear. There are 15 residues in the CDR3. V lost 0 bases, J lost 2 bases, and 11 bases lay in between. Germline CDR1 and CDR2: SGHTA and FQGNSA. CDR3 protein: CASSLATLFTYEQYF. The DNA of the CDR3 is TGTGCCAGCAGCTTAGCGACTCTTTTTACCTACGAGCAGTACTTC.

V is TRBV5-4 and J is TRBJ2-3; 14 bases line up with TRBD2. Germline V gene sequence: CDR1 SGHNT, CDR2 YYREEE (reference sequence). Trimming at V came to 5 bases and at J to 6 bases, leaving 8 bases not matched to a gene. There are 16 residues in the CDR3. As DNA, the CDR3 is TGTGCCAGCAGATCGACTAGCGGGGGGGCCTGGGATACGCAGTATTTT. Translating it yields CASRSTSGGAWDTQYF.

The CDR3 DNA sequence: TGTGCCAGCAGCCTACCCCCAGGGCACTATGGCTACACCTTC. This gives the protein CASSLPPGHYGYTF. The chain recombines TRBV5-4 with TRBJ1-2, with D perhaps matching TRBD1 (5 bases). V was shortened by 4 bases and J by 3 bases, with 13 bases between the two germline ends. This CDR3 has 14 residues. Germline CDR1 SGHNT, CDR2 YYREEE (reference sequence).